This TCR beta chain stems from a study of post-analysis software for immune sequencing data. Study summary: As for disease course, relapsing-remitting, secondary progressive and progressive-relapsing multiple sclerosis were all included.

Prepared libraries of TCR beta cDNA carried unique molecular identifiers. There were about 1 to 10 million T cells, and about 500,000 cDNA molecules came from them. TCRdb passed the PCR reads through MiXCR, listing each CDR3 protein once. The data hold around 710,000 distinct CDR3 sequences, with about 43% observed a single time. Notes on this clonotype: Its antigen is still unknown.

This CDR3 is 15 amino acids long. V lost 4 bases and J 8 bases, leaving 18 bases between the germline ends. Germline loops: CDR1 WSHSY, CDR2 SAAADI. Whole-study results and caveats: Samples prepared in the same batch strongly co-clustered by F measure. In patients, about 5 TRBV segments were more frequent than in controls, with TRBV5-6, TRBV5-1 and TRBV20-1 among them. Controls significantly exceeded multiple sclerosis patients in normalized Chao1 diversity.

The rearrangement joins TRBV10-2 to TRBJ2-1; D is perhaps TRBD2 (7 bases). The sequencing sample was made of blood. The receptor's source is a girl between 5 and 17 years old with multiple sclerosis. In DNA form, the CDR3 reads TGCGCCAGCAGTGTACGACAGGTTCGGGGGGATGAGCAGTTCTTC. Protein: CASSVRQVRGDEQFF.